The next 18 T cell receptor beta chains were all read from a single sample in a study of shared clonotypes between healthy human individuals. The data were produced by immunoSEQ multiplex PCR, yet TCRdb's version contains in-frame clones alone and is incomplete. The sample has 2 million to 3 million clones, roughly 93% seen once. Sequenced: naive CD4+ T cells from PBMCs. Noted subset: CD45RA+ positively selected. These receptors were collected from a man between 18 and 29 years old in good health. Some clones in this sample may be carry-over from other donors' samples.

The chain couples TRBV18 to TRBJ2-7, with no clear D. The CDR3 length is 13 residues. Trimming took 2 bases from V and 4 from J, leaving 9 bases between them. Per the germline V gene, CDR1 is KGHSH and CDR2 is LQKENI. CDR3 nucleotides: TGTGCCAGCTCACCAGCCCAGGTATACGAGCAGTACTTC. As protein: CASSPAQVYEQYF.

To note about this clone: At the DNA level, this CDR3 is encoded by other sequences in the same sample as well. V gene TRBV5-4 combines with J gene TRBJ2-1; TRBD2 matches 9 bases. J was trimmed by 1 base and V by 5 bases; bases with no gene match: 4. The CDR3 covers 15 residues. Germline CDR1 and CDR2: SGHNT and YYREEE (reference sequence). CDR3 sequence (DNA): TGTGCCAGCAGGTCGACTAGCGGATCCTACAATGAGCAGTTCTTC. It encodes CASRSTSGSYNEQFF. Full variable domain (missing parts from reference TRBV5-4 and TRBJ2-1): ETGVTQSPTHLIKTRGQQVTLRCSSQSGHNTVSWYQQALGQGPQFIFQYYREEENGRGNFPPRFSGLQFPNYSSELNVNALELDDSALYLCASRSTSGSYNEQFFGPGTRLTVL.

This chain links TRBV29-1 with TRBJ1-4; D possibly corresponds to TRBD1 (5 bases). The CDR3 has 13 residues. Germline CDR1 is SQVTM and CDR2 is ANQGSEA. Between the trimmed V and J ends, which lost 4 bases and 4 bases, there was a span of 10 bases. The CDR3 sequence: CSVVTDLNEKLFF. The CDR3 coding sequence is TGCAGCGTTGTGACAGACCTTAATGAAAAACTGTTTTTT. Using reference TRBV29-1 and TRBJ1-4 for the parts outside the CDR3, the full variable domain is SAVISQKPSRDICQRGTSLTIQCQVDSQVTMMFWYRQQPGQSLTLIATANQGSEATYESGFVIDKFPISRPNLTFSTLTVSNMSPEDSSIYLCSVVTDLNEKLFFGSGTQLSVL.

The CDR3 region is CASSSRTSGYTF. The CDR3 DNA follows: TGTGCCAGCAGCTCCCGGACATCTGGCTACACCTTC. The chain is built from TRBV7-3 and TRBJ1-2; maybe TRBD1 (5 bases). V lost 4 bases and J lost 7, with 10 bases in between. Germline-derived CDR1 and CDR2 are SGHTA and FQGTGA. This CDR3 has 12 amino acids.

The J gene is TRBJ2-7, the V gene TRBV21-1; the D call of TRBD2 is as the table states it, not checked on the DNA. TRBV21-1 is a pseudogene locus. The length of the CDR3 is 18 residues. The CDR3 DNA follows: TGTGCCAGCAGCACCCACGTCCGGGTCCCTAGCGGGATACTGGGGCAGTACTTC. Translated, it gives CASSTHVRVPSGILGQYF.

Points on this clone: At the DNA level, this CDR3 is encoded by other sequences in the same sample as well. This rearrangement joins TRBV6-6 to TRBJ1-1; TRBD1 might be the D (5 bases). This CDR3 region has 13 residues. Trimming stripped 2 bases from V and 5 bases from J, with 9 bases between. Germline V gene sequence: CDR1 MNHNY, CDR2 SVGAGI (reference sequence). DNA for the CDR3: TGTGCCAGCAGTTACCGCGGGGGAACTGAAGCTTTCTTT. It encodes CASSYRGGTEAFF.

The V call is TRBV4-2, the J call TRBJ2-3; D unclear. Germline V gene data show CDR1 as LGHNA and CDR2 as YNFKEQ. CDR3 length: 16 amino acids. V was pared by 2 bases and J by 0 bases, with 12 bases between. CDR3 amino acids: CASSQRWQSSTDTQYF. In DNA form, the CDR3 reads TGTGCCAGCAGCCAAAGATGGCAGTCTAGCACAGATACGCAGTATTTT.

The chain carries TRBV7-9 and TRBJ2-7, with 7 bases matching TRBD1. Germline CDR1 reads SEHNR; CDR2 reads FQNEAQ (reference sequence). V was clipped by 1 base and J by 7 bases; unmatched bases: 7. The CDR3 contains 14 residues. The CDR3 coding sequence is TGTGCCAGCAGCTTAGAGGGGGCGCCGGGGGAGCAGTACTTC. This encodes CASSLEGAPGEQYF. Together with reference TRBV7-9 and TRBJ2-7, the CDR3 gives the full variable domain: DTGVSQNPRHKITKRGQNVTFRCDPISEHNRLYWYRQTLGQGPEFLTYFQNEAQLEKSRLLSDRFSAERPKGSFSTLEIQRTEQGDSAMYLCASSLEGAPGEQYFGPGTRLTVT.

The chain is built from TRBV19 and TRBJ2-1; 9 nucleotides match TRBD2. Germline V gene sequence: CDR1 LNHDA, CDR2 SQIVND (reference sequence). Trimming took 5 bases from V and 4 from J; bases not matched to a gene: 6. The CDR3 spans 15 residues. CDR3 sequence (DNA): TGTGCCAGTAGTGGGATAGCGGGAGCGTACAATGAGCAGTTCTTC. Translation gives CASSGIAGAYNEQFF. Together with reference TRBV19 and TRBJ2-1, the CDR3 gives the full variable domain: DGGITQSPKYLFRKEGQNVTLSCEQNLNHDAMYWYRQDPGQGLRLIYYSQIVNDFQKGDIAEGYSVSREKKESFPLTVTSAQKNPTAFYLCASSGIAGAYNEQFFGPGTRLTVL.

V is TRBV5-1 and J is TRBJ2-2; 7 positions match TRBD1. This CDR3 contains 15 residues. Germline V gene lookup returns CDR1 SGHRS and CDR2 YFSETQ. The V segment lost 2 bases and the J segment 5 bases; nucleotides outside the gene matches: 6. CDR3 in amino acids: CASSLQGLGTGELFF. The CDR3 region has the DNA TGCGCCAGCAGCTTACAGGGGTTGGGGACCGGGGAGCTGTTTTTT.

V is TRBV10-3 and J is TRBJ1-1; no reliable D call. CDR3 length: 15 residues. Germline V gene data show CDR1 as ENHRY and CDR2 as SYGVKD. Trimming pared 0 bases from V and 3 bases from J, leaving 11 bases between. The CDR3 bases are TGTGCCATCAGTGAGTCTGAGGGATCCTACACTGAAGCTTTCTTT. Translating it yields CAISESEGSYTEAFF.

The CDR3 nucleotides are TGTGCCAGCAGTTGGGGCTGGGAACGGAGCTCCTACAATGAGCAGTTCTTC. This translates into CASSWGWERSSYNEQFF. The V call is TRBV28, the J call TRBJ2-1; TRBD1 is a possible D gene (5 bases). The germline CDR1 and CDR2 sequences are MDHEN and SYDVKM. This CDR3 comprises 17 residues. V was cut by 4 bases and J by 0 bases, with 16 bases left in between. Based on the CDR3 plus reference TRBV28 and TRBJ2-1, the full variable domain is DVKVTQSSRYLVKRTGEKVFLECVQDMDHENMFWYRQDPGLGLRLIYFSYDVKMKEKGDIPEGYSVSREKKERFSLILESASTNQTSMYLCASSWGWERSSYNEQFFGPGTRLTVL.

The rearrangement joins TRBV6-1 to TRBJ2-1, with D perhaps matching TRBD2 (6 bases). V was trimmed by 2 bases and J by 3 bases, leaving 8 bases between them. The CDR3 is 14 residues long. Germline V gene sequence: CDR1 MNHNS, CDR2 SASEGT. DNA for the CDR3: TGTGCCAGCAGTGAACTAGCGCTCTACAATGAGCAGTTCTTC. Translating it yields CASSELALYNEQFF.

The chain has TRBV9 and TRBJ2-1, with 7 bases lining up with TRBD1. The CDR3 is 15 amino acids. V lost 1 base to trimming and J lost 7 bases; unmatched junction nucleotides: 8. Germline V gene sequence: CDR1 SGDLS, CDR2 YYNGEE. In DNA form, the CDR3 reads TGTGCCAGCAGCGTATTAGCCGGGACAGTGAATGAGCAGTTCTTC. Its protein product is CASSVLAGTVNEQFF.

The CDR3 loop is CATSLGLGSLEQYF. The CDR3 DNA sequence: TGTGCCACCAGCCTGGGACTAGGGAGTCTCGAGCAGTACTTC. This rearrangement joins TRBV15 to TRBJ2-7; 8 bases are a match to TRBD2. The CDR3 has 14 residues. With 5 bases clipped from V and 6 bases from J, the junction kept 9 bases outside the gene matches. Germline CDR1 and CDR2: LNHNV and YYDKDF (reference sequence).

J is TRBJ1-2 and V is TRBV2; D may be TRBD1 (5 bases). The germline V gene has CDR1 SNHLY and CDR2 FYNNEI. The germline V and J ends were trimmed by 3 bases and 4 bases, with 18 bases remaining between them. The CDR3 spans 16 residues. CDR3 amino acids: CASSESESGRFYGYTF. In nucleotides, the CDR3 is TGTGCCAGCAGTGAGTCGGAGTCAGGGAGGTTCTATGGCTACACCTTC.

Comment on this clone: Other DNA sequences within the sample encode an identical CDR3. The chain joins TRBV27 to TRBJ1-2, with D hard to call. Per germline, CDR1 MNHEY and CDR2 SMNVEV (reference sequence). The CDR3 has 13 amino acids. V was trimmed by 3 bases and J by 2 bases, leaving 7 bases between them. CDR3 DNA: TGTGCCAGCAGTTTGAGGGAAAACTATGGCTACACCTTC. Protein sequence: CASSLRENYGYTF.

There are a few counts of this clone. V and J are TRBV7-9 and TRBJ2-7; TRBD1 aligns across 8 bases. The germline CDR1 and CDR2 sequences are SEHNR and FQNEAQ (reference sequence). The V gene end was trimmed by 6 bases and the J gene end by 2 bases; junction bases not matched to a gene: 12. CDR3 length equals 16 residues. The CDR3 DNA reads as TGTGCCAGCAGTCAATCGGCCGGGACAGGTACCTACGAGCAGTACTTC. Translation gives CASSQSAGTGTYEQYF.